The 7 T cell receptor beta chains given below trace back to one sample, sequenced in a study of cytomegalovirus exposure and HLA in healthy donors. PCR amplification relied on 60 Vbeta primers (plus 13 Jbeta primers). The method was immunoSEQ multiplex PCR; TCRdb's version includes in-frame clones alone and lacks a portion of them. The sample gives fewer than 250,000 clones, 78% of which show up once; about 3.8% is in the top ten. Source material: PBMCs. Receptor source: a male donor in good health and CMV-seronegative.

The chain uses TRBV5-1 and TRBJ2-5, with D possibly matching TRBD2 (5 bases). The J call may be faulty, since TRBJ2-7 better matches the DNA end. CDR1 is SGHRS and CDR2 is YFSETQ in the germline V gene. This CDR3 has 13 amino acids. The CDR3 here is CASSLARDYEQYF. CDR3 DNA sequence: TGCGCCAGCAGCCTCGCTCGGGACTACGAGCAGTACTTC.

V gene TRBV6-1 combines with J gene TRBJ1-4; possibly TRBD1 for D (5 bases). The CDR3 runs to 13 residues. Trimming shortened V by 11 bases and J by 8 bases, and 18 bases separated the two germline ends. Germline V gives CDR1 MNHNS, CDR2 SASEGT. CDR3 region: CAARGAGNEKLFF. The CDR3 region has the DNA TGTGCCGCCCGCGGGGCAGGGAACGAAAAACTGTTTTTT.

This sequence joins TRBV19 and TRBJ2-1; D is undetermined. The germline V and J ends were trimmed by 2 bases and 5 bases, with 16 bases remaining between them. The CDR3 totals 16 residues. The V gene's germline CDR1 is LNHDA and CDR2 SQIVND (reference sequence). Here the CDR3 DNA reads TGTGCCAGTAGTATAAAACCGTCGCCGCCAGACAATGAGCAGTTCTTC. The encoded protein is CASSIKPSPPDNEQFF.

The genes are TRBV27 and TRBJ1-5; TRBD1 agrees at 7 bases. Trimming took 4 bases from V and 7 from J; bases not matched to a gene: 7. The CDR3 totals 14 residues. Germline V gene sequence: CDR1 MNHEY, CDR2 SMNVEV (reference sequence). In DNA, the CDR3 is TGTGCCAGCAGTTCAAAGGGGGCTGGGCAGCCCCAGCATTTT. Translating gives CASSSKGAGQPQHF.

The chain combines TRBV4-1 with TRBJ1-2; unclear D gene. Germline CDR1 is MGHRA and CDR2 is YSYEKL. Trimming removed 1 base from V and 6 bases from J, with 18 bases in between. CDR3 length: 16 residues. CDR3 protein: CASSQVPRGIRHGYTF. CDR3 in DNA: TGCGCCAGCAGCCAAGTCCCCAGAGGAATTCGGCATGGCTACACCTTC.

The chain has TRBV18 and TRBJ2-1; 7 bases line up with TRBD1. Germline CDR1 KGHSH, CDR2 LQKENI. The CDR3 runs to 14 residues. The J segment lost 5 bases and the V segment lost 4 bases, leaving 5 bases of the junction unmatched. The CDR3 loop is CASSRDGTDNEQFF. DNA of the CDR3: TGTGCCAGCTCACGCGACGGGACAGACAATGAGCAGTTCTTC.

This clone was counted only a few times. The V and J genes are TRBV4-1 and TRBJ1-5, with 9 bases identical to TRBD1. The ends lost 2 bases at V and 5 bases at J; junction bases unmatched: 4. CDR3 length: 15 residues. Germline V gene data show CDR1 as MGHRA and CDR2 as YSYEKL. The CDR3, as DNA: TGCGCCAGCAGCCAAAATGACAGGGGGGATCAGCCCCAGCATTTT. It encodes CASSQNDRGDQPQHF.